This is a list of T cell receptor beta chains from one sample in a study of cytomegalovirus exposure and HLA in healthy donors. Sequencing used immunoSEQ multiplex PCR; TCRdb keeps in-frame clones, though not all of them. The sample has 200,000 to 250,000 clones; about 83% are singletons. The sample comprised PBMCs. Receptor source: a middle-aged man in good health and CMV-seronegative. The CDR3 runs from the conserved cysteine through the conserved F or W. The order of the fields is V gene, J gene, D gene, clone size, CDR3 protein, CDR3 DNA. The D gene is left open where the match is weak. Size tells how often a clone was seen (once, few, many) or the class of an expanded clone, and some rows leave it out.

TRBV20-1	TRBJ2-5	TRBD1	NA	CSAGQGETQYF	TGCAGTGCGGGACAGGGGGAGACCCAGTACTTC
TRBV7-2	TRBJ2-1	TRBD2	NA	CASSYTGTSGNNEQFF	TGTGCCAGCAGTTATACCGGGACTAGCGGAAACAATGAGCAGTTCTTC
TRBV27	TRBJ2-1	NA	once	CASSLGRLHLGYNEQFF	TGTGCCAGCAGTTTAGGGCGCCTCCATCTGGGCTACAATGAGCAGTTCTTC
TRBV5-4	TRBJ2-7	NA	few	CASSLLGGGGYEQYF	TGTGCCAGCAGCTTGCTCGGGGGAGGGGGCTACGAGCAGTACTTC
TRBV30	TRBJ1-1	TRBD1	NA	CAFRTGPTEAFF	TGTGCCTTTCGGACAGGGCCCACTGAAGCTTTCTTT
TRBV30	TRBJ1-1	NA	NA	CAWTGHPNTEAFF	TGTGCCTGGACTGGACACCCGAACACTGAAGCTTTCTTT
TRBV5-6	TRBJ2-1	NA	NA	CASSTQEAEQFF	TGTGCCAGCAGTACTCAAGAGGCTGAGCAGTTCTTC
TRBV28	TRBJ2-3	NA	NA	CASKNGGGLTDTQYF	TGTGCCAGCAAGAACGGGGGTGGCCTCACAGATACGCAGTATTTT
TRBV4-1	TRBJ1-1	TRBD1	few	CASGPSGTGGGAFF	TGCGCCAGCGGCCCCAGTGGGACAGGGGGGGGTGCTTTCTTT
TRBV19	TRBJ2-7	NA	NA	CASSIGGEQYF	TGTGCCAGTAGTATTGGAGGGGAGCAGTACTTC
TRBV11-2	TRBJ1-2	NA	NA	CASSVDRNYGYTF	TGTGCCAGCAGCGTGGACAGAAACTATGGCTACACCTTC
TRBV19	TRBJ2-1	TRBD2	NA	CASSIDRTGLGNEQFF	TGTGCCAGTAGTATAGATCGCACTGGACTAGGGAATGAGCAGTTCTTC
TRBV9	TRBJ2-1	NA	NA	CASTGDAKGGYNEQFF	TGTGCCAGCACCGGGGATGCTAAGGGCGGCTACAATGAGCAGTTCTTC
TRBV28	TRBJ1-5	TRBD1	NA	CASSLSGGSQPQHF	TGTGCCAGCAGTTTATCAGGGGGAAGTCAGCCCCAGCATTTT
TRBV4-2	TRBJ2-2	NA	few	CASSQEGLLTGELFF	TGTGCCAGCAGCCAAGAGGGGCTACTCACCGGGGAGCTGTTTTTT
TRBV7-2	TRBJ1-2	NA	few	CASSLARQVTF	TGTGCCAGCAGCTTAGCGCGACAGGTAACCTTC
TRBV18	TRBJ1-2	NA	NA	CASSPPGRHYGYTF	TGTGCCAGCTCACCTCCCGGGAGGCACTATGGCTACACCTTC
TRBV19	TRBJ2-5	TRBD1	once	CASSNTGTGVETQYF	TGTGCCAGTAGTAATACCGGGACAGGGGTGGAGACCCAGTACTTC
TRBV27	TRBJ2-7	NA	NA	CASSLGRKLTYEQYF	TGTGCCAGCAGTTTAGGCAGGAAGTTAACCTACGAGCAGTACTTC
TRBV6-1	TRBJ1-5	TRBD1	NA	CASSVSDREPSQPQHF	TGTGCCAGCAGTGTTTCCGACAGGGAACCTAGTCAGCCCCAGCATTTT
TRBV5-4	TRBJ1-2	TRBD1	NA	CASSLDRQGSSGYTF	TGTGCCAGCAGCTTGGACCGACAGGGGAGTAGCGGCTACACCTTC
TRBV7-9	TRBJ2-7	NA	few	CSSSPAQGGESYEQYF	TGTTCCAGCAGCCCGGCCCAGGGGGGCGAATCCTACGAGCAGTACTTC
TRBV18	TRBJ1-6	NA	NA	CASSPTPATGGTLHF	TGTGCCAGCTCCCCGACCCCCGCGACGGGTGGAACCCTCCACTTT
TRBV14	TRBJ2-3	NA	NA	CASSSDGRGPTDTQYF	TGTGCCAGCAGCAGCGATGGGAGAGGGCCCACAGATACGCAGTATTTT
TRBV19	TRBJ2-1	TRBD2	NA	CASSKGLALNEQFF	TGTGCCAGTAGCAAAGGACTAGCGTTAAATGAGCAGTTCTTC
TRBV7-3	TRBJ2-1	TRBD1	NA	CASSIRQGANEQFF	TGTGCCAGCAGCATTAGACAGGGGGCGAATGAGCAGTTCTTC
TRBV21-1	TRBJ2-1	NA	NA	CASSKGLSGNEQFF	TGTGCCAGCAGCAAAGGCCTTAGCGGAAATGAGCAGTTCTTC
TRBV4-3	TRBJ2-2	TRBD1	NA	CASSRGQTNTGELFF	TGCGCCAGCAGCCGGGGACAGACGAACACCGGGGAGCTGTTTTTT
TRBV28	TRBJ2-7	NA	NA	CASSFSPIKPFYEQYF	TGTGCCAGCAGTTTCTCCCCGATTAAGCCCTTCTACGAGCAGTACTTC
TRBV27	TRBJ1-6	NA	NA	CASSTGFSPLHF	TGTGCCAGCAGTACAGGTTTTTCACCCCTCCACTTT
TRBV7-9	TRBJ1-2	NA	NA	CASSLVGAGIYGYTF	TGTGCCAGCAGCTTAGTAGGGGCAGGGATCTATGGCTACACCTTC
TRBV2	TRBJ2-7	TRBD1	NA	CARGTGRDEQYF	TGTGCCAGGGGGACAGGGAGGGACGAGCAGTACTTC
TRBV5-1	TRBJ2-3	TRBD2	NA	CASSQLAGGSDTQYF	TGCGCCAGCAGCCAACTAGCGGGAGGATCAGATACGCAGTATTTT
TRBV28	TRBJ2-1	TRBD2	NA	CASRGSGSSIDEQFF	TGTGCCAGCAGGGGTAGCGGGAGTTCTATCGATGAGCAGTTCTTC
TRBV5-1	TRBJ2-1	NA	NA	CASSLKVGVGINEQFF	TGCGCCAGCAGCTTGAAGGTGGGAGTGGGAATCAATGAGCAGTTCTTC
TRBV28	TRBJ2-2	TRBD1	NA	CASSGNRGQTGELFF	TGTGCCAGCAGTGGTAACAGGGGGCAAACCGGGGAGCTGTTTTTT
TRBV19	TRBJ2-7	NA	NA	CASSKSGTSSAEQYF	TGTGCCAGTAGTAAATCAGGGACTTCATCGGCCGAGCAGTACTTC
TRBV9	TRBJ2-1	NA	NA	CASSVVSGGPYNEQFF	TGTGCCAGCAGCGTAGTATCAGGAGGGCCCTACAATGAGCAGTTCTTC
TRBV5-1	TRBJ1-1	NA	NA	CASSYRENTEAFF	TGCGCCAGCAGCTACCGGGAGAACACTGAAGCTTTCTTT
TRBV7-9	TRBJ2-1	TRBD2	NA	CASSLRVLAGVNEQFF	TGTGCCAGCAGCTTAAGGGTACTAGCGGGAGTCAATGAGCAGTTCTTC
TRBV2	TRBJ2-1	NA	NA	CASSEAQGGAPPEQFF	TGTGCCAGCAGTGAAGCGCAGGGGGGAGCCCCCCCTGAGCAGTTCTTC
TRBV18	TRBJ1-1	NA	few	CASSPLLGRLNTEAFF	TGTGCCAGCTCACCCCTTCTGGGGCGGTTGAACACTGAAGCTTTCTTT
TRBV28	TRBJ1-5	NA	NA	CASTKTGEWSQPQHF	TGTGCCAGCACTAAAACCGGGGAATGGAGTCAGCCCCAGCATTTT
TRBV5-1	TRBJ1-1	NA	NA	CASSPWTHRTAPNTEAFF	TGCGCCAGCAGCCCTTGGACCCATCGGACAGCCCCGAACACTGAAGCTTTCTTT
TRBV19	TRBJ2-3	NA	NA	CASSIGDSLITDTQYF	TGTGCCAGTAGTATAGGTGACAGCCTTATCACAGATACGCAGTATTTT
TRBV5-1	TRBJ2-1	NA	NA	CASSLPGSYNEQFF	TGCGCCAGCAGCTTGCCAGGGTCCTACAATGAGCAGTTCTTC
TRBV14	TRBJ1-2	TRBD1	NA	CASSQRTGAAGYTF	TGTGCCAGCAGCCAAAGGACAGGGGCGGCTGGCTACACCTTC
TRBV2	TRBJ2-5	TRBD2	few	CASRGALAGGRGGETQYF	TGTGCCTCACGGGGGGCACTAGCGGGAGGACGGGGGGGTGAGACCCAGTACTTC
TRBV6-5	TRBJ1-6	NA	NA	CASSRQRNSPLHF	TGTGCCAGCAGTCGACAGCGAAATTCACCCCTCCACTTT
TRBV30	TRBJ1-6	TRBD1	NA	CAWSNKGTGGNSPLHF	TGTGCCTGGAGCAATAAAGGGACAGGGGGCAACTCACCCCTCCACTTT
TRBV6-5	TRBJ2-7	NA	NA	CASTEGYEQYF	TGTGCCAGCACGGAGGGCTACGAGCAGTACTTC
TRBV23-1	TRBJ2-7	NA	NA	CASSITPYYEQYF	TGCGCCAGCAGTATTACCCCCTACTACGAGCAGTACTTC
TRBV10-3	TRBJ2-1	TRBD2	NA	CAISEYSGRARDNEQFF	TGTGCCATCAGTGAATATTCGGGGAGGGCCCGTGACAATGAGCAGTTCTTC
TRBV11-1	TRBJ2-2	NA	NA	CASSRGQINTGELFF	TGTGCCAGCAGCCGTGGACAGATTAACACCGGGGAGCTGTTTTTT
TRBV28	TRBJ2-7	NA	NA	CASSLWGFSSYEQYF	TGTGCCAGCAGTTTATGGGGCTTCTCCTCCTACGAGCAGTACTTC
TRBV6-6	TRBJ2-3	NA	NA	CASTPTHSTDTQYF	TGTGCCAGCACCCCTACCCATAGCACAGATACGCAGTATTTT
TRBV7-9	TRBJ1-1	TRBD1	NA	CASSLGRQGVGGAFF	TGTGCCAGCAGCTTAGGGAGACAGGGCGTTGGGGGGGCTTTCTTT
TRBV7-9	TRBJ2-2	TRBD1	NA	CASRGTGGTGELFF	TGTGCCAGCAGGGGGACAGGGGGGACCGGGGAGCTGTTTTTT
TRBV4-1	TRBJ2-7	TRBD2	NA	CASSPKGGRQDEQYF	TGCGCCAGCAGCCCAAAGGGCGGGAGGCAGGACGAGCAGTACTTC